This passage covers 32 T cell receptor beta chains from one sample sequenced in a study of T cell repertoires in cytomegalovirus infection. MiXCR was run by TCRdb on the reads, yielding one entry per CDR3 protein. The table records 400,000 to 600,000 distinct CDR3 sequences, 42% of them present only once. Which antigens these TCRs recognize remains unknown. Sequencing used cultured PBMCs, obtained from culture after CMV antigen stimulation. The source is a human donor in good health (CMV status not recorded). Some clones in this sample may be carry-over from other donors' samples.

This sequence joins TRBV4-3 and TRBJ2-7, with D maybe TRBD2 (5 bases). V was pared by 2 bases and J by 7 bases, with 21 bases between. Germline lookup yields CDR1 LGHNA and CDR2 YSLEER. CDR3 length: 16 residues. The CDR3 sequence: CASSQKVLLGAKEQYF. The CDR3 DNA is TGCGCCAGCAGCCAAAAGGTTCTATTGGGAGCGAAAGAGCAGTACTTC.

CDR3 protein: CASSSTTDAYEQYF. DNA of the CDR3: TGTGCCAGCAGCTCGACGACAGACGCCTACGAGCAGTACTTC. The chain links TRBV7-2 to TRBJ2-7; tentative D call: TRBD1 (5 bases). The germline V gene has CDR1 SGHTA and CDR2 FQGNSA. Trimming removed 4 bases from V and 2 bases from J, with 12 bases in between. This CDR3 has 14 amino acids.

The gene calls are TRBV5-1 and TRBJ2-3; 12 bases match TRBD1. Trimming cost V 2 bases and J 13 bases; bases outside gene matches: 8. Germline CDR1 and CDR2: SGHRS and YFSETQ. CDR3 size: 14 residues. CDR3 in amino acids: CASSFGTGGDREYF. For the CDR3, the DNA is TGCGCCAGCAGCTTCGGGACAGGGGGCGACAGGGAGTATTTT. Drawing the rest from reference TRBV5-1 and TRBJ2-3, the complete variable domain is KAGVTQTPRYLIKTRGQQVTLSCSPISGHRSVSWYQQTPGQGLQFLFEYFSETQRNKGNFPGRFSGRQFSNSRSEMNVSTLELGDSALYLCASSFGTGGDREYFGPGTRLTVL.

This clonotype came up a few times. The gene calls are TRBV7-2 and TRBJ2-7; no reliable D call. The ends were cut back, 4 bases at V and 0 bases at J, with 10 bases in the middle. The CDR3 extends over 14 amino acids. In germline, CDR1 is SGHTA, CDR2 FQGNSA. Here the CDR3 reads CASSSRFSSYEQYF. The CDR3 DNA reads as TGTGCCAGCAGCTCCCGATTCTCCTCCTACGAGCAGTACTTC. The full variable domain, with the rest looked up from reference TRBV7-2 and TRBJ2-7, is GAGVSQSPSNKVTEKGKDVELRCDPISGHTALYWYRQSLGQGLEFLIYFQGNSAPDKSGLPSDRFSAERTGGSVSTLTIQRTQQEDSAVYLCASSSRFSSYEQYFGPGTRLTVT.

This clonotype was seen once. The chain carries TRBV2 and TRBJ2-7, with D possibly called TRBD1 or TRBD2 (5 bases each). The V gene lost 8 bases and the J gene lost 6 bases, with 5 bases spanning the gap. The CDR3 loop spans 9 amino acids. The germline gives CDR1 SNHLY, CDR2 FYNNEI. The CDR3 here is CASGTEQYF. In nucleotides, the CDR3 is TGTGCCAGCGGGACCGAGCAGTACTTC.

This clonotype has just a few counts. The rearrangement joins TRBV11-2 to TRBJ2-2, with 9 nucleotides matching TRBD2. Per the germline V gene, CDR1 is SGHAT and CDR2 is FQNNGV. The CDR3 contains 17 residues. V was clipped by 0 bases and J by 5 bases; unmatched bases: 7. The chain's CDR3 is CASSLDLSSGRTGELFF. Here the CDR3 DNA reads TGTGCCAGCAGCTTAGATTTATCGAGCGGGAGGACCGGGGAGCTGTTTTTT.

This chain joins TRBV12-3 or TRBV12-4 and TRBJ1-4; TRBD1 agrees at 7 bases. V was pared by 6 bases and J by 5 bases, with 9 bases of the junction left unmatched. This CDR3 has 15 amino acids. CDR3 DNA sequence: TGTGCCAGCAGATCCCCGGACAGGAGCAATGAAAAACTGTTTTTT. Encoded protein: CASRSPDRSNEKLFF.

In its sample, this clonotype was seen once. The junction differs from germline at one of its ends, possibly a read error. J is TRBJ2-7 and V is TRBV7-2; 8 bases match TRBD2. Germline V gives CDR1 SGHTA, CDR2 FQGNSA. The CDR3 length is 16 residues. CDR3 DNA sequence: TGTGCCAGCAGGTTAGGCGCTAGCGGGTACTCCTACGAGCAGTACTTC. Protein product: CASRLGASGYSYEQYF.

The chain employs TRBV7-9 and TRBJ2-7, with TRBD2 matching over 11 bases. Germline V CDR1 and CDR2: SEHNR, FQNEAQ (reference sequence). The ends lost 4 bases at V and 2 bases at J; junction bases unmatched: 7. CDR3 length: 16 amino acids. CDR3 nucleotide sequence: TGTGCCAGCAGCTCGGCCGGGACTAGCGGCACCTACGAGCAGTACTTC. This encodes CASSSAGTSGTYEQYF.

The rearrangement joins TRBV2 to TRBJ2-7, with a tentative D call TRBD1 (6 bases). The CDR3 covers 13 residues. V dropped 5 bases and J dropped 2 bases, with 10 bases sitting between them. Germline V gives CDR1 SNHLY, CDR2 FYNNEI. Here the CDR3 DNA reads TGTGCCAGCAGTAGGGGACACCCCTACGAGCAGTACTTC. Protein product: CASSRGHPYEQYF.

The CDR3 sequence: CASSAWTGGAEGYTF. CDR3 DNA sequence: TGTGCCAGCAGCGCCTGGACAGGGGGCGCGGAGGGCTACACCTTC. The chain is built from TRBV7-2 and TRBJ1-2; TRBD1 matches at 11 bases. The CDR3 has 15 residues. The V gene end was trimmed by 5 bases and the J gene end by 8 bases; junction bases not matched to a gene: 10. The germline V gene has CDR1 SGHTA and CDR2 FQGNSA.

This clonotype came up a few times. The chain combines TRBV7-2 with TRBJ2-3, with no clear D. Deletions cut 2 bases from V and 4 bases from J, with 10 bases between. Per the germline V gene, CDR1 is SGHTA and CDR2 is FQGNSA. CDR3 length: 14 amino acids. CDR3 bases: TGTGCCAGCAGCTTAAGGAGTCGGGCAGATACGCAGTATTTT. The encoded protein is CASSLRSRADTQYF.

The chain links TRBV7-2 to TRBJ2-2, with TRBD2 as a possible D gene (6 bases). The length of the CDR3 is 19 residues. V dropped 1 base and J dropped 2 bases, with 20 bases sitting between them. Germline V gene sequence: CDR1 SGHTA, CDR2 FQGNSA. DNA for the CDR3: TGTGCCAGCAGCTTAGAATTTTCCGGGACTTACATAAACACCGGGGAGCTGTTTTTT. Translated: CASSLEFSGTYINTGELFF.

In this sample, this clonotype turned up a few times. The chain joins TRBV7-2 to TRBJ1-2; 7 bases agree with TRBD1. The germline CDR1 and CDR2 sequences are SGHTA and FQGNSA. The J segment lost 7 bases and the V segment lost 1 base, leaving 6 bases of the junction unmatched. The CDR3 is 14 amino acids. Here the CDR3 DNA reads TGTGCCAGCAGCTTAGGGGACAGTCGCGGTGGCTACACCTTC. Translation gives CASSLGDSRGGYTF.

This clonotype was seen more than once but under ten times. CDR3 loop: CASSFQTGELFF. The CDR3 DNA reads as TGTGCCAGCAGTTTCCAAACCGGGGAGCTGTTTTTT. The rearrangement uses TRBV11-3 and TRBJ2-2; D call uncertain. The CDR3 is 12 amino acids. Germline CDR1 is SGHNT and CDR2 is YENEEA. The V end lost 6 bases, the J end lost 5 bases, and 7 bases lay between the germline ends.

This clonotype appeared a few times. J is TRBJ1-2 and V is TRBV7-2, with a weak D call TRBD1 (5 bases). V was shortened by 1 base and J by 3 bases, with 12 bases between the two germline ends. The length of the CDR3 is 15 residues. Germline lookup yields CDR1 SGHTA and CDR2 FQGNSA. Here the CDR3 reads CASSLGSRVDYGYTF. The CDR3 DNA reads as TGTGCCAGCAGCTTAGGGTCCAGGGTGGACTATGGCTACACCTTC.

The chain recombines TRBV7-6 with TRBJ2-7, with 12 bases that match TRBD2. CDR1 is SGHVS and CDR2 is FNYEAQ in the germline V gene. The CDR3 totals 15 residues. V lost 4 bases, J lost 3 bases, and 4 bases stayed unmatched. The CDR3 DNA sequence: TGTGCCAGCAGCTACGGACTAGCGGGAATCTACGAGCAGTACTTC. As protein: CASSYGLAGIYEQYF.

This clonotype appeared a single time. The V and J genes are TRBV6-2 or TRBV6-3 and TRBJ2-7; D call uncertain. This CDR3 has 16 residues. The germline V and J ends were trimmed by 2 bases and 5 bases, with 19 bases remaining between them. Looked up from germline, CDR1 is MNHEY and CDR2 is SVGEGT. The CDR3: CASSYLRPLGIHEQYF. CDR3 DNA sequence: TGTGCCAGCAGTTACCTGAGGCCACTGGGAATCCACGAGCAGTACTTC.

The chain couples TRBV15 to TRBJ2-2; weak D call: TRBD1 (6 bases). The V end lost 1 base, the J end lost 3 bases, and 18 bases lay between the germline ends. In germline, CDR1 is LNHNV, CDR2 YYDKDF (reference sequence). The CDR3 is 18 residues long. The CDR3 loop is CATSRVLPGVRYTGELFF. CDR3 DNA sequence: TGTGCCACCAGCAGAGTTCTGCCAGGGGTCCGGTACACCGGGGAGCTGTTTTTT.

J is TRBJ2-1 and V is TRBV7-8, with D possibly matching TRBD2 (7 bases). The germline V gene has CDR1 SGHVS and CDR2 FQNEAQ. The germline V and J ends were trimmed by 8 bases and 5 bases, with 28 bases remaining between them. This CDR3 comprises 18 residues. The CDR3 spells CASEPHRFPGGLNNEQFF. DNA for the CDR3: TGTGCCAGCGAACCCCATCGTTTCCCGGGGGGCCTAAACAATGAGCAGTTCTTC.

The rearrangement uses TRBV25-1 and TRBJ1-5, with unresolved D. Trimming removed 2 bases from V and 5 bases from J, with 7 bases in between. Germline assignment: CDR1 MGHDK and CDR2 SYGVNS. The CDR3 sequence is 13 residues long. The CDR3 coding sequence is TGTGCCAGCAGTGAAAAGGGTTATCAGCCCCAGCATTTT. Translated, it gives CASSEKGYQPQHF.

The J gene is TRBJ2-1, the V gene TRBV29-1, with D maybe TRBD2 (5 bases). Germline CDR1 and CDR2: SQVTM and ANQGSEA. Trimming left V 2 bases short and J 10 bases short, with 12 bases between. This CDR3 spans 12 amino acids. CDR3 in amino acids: CSVESYSGEQFF. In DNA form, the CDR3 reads TGCAGCGTTGAATCATATTCGGGGGAGCAGTTCTTC.

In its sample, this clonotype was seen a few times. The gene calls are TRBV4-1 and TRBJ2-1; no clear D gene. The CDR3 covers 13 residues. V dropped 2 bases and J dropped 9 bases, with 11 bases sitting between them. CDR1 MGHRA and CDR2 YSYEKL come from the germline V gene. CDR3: CASSQSSAVEQFF. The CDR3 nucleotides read TGCGCCAGCAGCCAATCATCAGCAGTTGAGCAGTTCTTC.

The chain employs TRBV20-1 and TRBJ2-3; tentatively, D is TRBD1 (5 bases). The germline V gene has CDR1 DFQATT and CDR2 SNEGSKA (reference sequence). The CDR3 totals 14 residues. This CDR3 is CSAALQGSTDTQYF. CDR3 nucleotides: TGCAGCGCCGCCCTCCAGGGCAGCACAGATACGCAGTATTTT.

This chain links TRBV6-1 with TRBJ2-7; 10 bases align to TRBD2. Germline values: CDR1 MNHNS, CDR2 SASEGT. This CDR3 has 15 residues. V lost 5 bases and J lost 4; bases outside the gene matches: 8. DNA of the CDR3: TGTGCCAGCAGTCCGGGACTAGCGCCTAATTACGAGCAGTACTTC. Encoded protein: CASSPGLAPNYEQYF.

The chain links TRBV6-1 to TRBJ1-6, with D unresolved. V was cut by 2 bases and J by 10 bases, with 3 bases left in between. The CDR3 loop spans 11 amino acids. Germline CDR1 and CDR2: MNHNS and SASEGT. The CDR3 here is CASSEWSPLHF. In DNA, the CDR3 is TGTGCCAGCAGTGAATGGTCACCCCTCCACTTT.

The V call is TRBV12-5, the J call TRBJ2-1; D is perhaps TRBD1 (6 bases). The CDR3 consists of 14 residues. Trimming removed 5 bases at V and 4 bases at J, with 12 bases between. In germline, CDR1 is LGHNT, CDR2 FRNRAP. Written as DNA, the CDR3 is TGTGCTAGTGGTACCACACAGGGATACAATGAGCAGTTCTTC. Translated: CASGTTQGYNEQFF.

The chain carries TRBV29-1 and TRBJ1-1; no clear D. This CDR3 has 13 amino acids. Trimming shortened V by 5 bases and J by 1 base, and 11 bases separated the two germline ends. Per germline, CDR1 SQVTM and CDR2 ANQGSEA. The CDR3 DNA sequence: TGCAGCGTTTCGGCAGGCGCGAACACTGAAGCTTTCTTT. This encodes CSVSAGANTEAFF.

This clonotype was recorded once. The CDR3 spells CAISIDKAGGDWSYEQYF. The DNA of the CDR3 is TGTGCCATCAGCATTGATAAAGCAGGGGGCGATTGGTCCTACGAGCAGTACTTC. The gene calls are TRBV10-3 and TRBJ2-7, with TRBD1 identical over 8 bases. The germline CDR1 and CDR2 sequences are ENHRY and SYGVKD. This CDR3 has 18 amino acids. J was trimmed by 1 base and V by 6 bases; bases with no gene match: 17.

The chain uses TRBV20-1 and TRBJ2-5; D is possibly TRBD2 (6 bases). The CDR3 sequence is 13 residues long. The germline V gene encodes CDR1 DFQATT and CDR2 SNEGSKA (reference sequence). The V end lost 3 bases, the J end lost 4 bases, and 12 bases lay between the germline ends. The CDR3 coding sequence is TGCAGTGCTAGTGATAACGGGAGAGAGACCCAGTACTTC. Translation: CSASDNGRETQYF.

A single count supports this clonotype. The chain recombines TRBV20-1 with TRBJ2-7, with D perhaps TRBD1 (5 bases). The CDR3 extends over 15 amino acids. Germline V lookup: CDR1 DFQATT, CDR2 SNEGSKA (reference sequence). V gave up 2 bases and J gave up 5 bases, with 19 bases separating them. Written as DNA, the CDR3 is TGCAGTGCTAGAAACGCCCGGGCCTCACAGGACGAGCAGTACTTC. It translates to CSARNARASQDEQYF.

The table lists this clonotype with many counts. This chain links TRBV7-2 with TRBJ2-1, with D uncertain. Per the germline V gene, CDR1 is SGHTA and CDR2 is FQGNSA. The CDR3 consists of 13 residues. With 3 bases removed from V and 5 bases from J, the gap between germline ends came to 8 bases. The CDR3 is CASSFSRNNEQFF. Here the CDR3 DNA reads TGTGCCAGCAGCTTTAGCCGAAACAATGAGCAGTTCTTC.